This T cell receptor beta chain originates from a study of blood T cells in healthy people across ages. J was trimmed by 1 base and V by 4 bases; bases with no gene match: 5. This CDR3 comprises 14 residues. Germline loops: CDR1 DFQATT, CDR2 SNEGSKA (reference sequence). This clonotype came up many times. A J-beta primer mix and a sample-barcoded 5' primer were used in a second PCR of about 7 to 12 cycles. MiXCR, run by TCRdb on the 5' RACE reads, gives a single entry per CDR3 protein. In the table there are hundreds of thousands of distinct CDR3 sequences, approximately 30% of which are singletons. This TCR came from a woman older than 75 in good health. The material sequenced was blood. This chain joins TRBV20-1 and TRBJ2-3, with 7 bases aligning to TRBD1. This chain's CDR3 is CSAIDRVGTDTQYF. Here the CDR3 DNA reads TGCAGTGCTATCGACAGGGTCGGCACAGATACGCAGTATTTT.